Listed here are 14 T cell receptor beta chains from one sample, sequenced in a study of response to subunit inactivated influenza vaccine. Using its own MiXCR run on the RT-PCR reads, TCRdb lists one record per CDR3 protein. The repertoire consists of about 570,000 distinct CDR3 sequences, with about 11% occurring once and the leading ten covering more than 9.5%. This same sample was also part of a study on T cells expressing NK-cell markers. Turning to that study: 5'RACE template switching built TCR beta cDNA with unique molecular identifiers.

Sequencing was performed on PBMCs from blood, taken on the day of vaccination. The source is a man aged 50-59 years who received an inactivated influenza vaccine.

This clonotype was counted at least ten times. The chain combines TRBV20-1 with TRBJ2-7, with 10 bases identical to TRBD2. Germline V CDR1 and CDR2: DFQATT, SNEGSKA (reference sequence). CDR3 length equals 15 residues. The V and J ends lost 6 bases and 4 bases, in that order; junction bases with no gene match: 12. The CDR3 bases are TGCAGTGCCGGAGGGGCTAGCGGGAGTTCGTACGAGCAGTACTTC. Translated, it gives CSAGGASGSSYEQYF.

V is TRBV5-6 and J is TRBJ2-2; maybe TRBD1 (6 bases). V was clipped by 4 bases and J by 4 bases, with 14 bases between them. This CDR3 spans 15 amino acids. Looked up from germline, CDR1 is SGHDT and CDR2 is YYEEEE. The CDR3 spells CASSGGYPFTGELFF. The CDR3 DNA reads TGTGCCAGCAGCGGGGGCTACCCCTTCACCGGGGAGCTGTTTTTT.

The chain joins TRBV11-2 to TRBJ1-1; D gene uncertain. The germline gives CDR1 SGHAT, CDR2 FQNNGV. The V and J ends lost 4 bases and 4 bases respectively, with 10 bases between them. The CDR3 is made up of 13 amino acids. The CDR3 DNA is TGTGCCAGCAGCTATGCAATGGGCACTGAAGCTTTCTTT. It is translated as CASSYAMGTEAFF.

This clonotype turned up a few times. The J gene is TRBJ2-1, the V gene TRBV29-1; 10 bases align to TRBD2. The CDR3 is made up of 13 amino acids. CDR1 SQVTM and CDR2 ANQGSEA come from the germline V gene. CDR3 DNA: TGCAGTGCTAGCGGGAGCTCCTACAATGAGCAGTTCTTC. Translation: CSASGSSYNEQFF.

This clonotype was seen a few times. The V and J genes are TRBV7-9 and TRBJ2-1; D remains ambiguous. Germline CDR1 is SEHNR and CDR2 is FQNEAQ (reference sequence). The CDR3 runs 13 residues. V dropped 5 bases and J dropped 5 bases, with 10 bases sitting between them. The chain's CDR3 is CASSPLPHNEQFF. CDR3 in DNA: TGTGCCAGCAGCCCGCTCCCCCACAATGAGCAGTTCTTC.

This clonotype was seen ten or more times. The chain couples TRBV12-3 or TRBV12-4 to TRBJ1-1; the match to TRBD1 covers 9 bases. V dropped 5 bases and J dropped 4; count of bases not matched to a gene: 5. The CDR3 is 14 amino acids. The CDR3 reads CASSPLTGGTEAFF. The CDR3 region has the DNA TGTGCCAGCAGTCCACTGACAGGGGGCACTGAAGCTTTCTTT.

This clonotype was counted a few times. CDR3 sequence reads: CASSFKRWTSGIIAGYEQYF. The CDR3, as DNA: TGTGCCAGCAGCTTCAAAAGGTGGACTAGCGGGATCATAGCAGGATACGAGCAGTACTTC. The chain has TRBV11-1 and TRBJ2-7; TRBD2 agrees at 12 bases. The germline gives CDR1 SGHAT, CDR2 FQDESV (reference sequence). The CDR3 runs 20 residues. Trimming took 3 bases from V and 4 from J; bases not matched to a gene: 19. The entire variable domain, with the rest obtained from reference TRBV11-1 and TRBJ2-7, is as follows: EAEVAQSPRYKITEKSQAVAFWCDPISGHATLYWYRQILGQGPELLVQFQDESVVDDSQLPKDRFSAERLKGVDSTLKIQPAELGDSAMYLCASSFKRWTSGIIAGYEQYFGPGTRLTVT.

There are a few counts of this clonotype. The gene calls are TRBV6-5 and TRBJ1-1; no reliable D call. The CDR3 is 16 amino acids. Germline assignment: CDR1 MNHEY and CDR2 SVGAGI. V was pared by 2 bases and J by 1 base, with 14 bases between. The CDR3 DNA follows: TGTGCCAGCAGTTACCTACAAGGACTCTCGAACACTGAAGCTTTCTTT. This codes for CASSYLQGLSNTEAFF.

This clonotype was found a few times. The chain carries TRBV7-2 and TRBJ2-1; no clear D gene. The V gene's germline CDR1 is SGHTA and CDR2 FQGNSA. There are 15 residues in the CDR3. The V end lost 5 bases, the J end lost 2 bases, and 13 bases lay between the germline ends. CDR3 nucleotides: TGTGCCAGCAGCCAAAGGGCTTCCCCCTACAATGAGCAGTTCTTC. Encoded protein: CASSQRASPYNEQFF.

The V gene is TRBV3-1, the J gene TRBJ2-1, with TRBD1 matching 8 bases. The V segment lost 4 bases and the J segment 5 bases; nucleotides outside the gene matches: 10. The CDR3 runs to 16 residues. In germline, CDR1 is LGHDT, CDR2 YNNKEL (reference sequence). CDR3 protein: CASSLLPGTGNNEQFF. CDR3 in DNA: TGTGCCAGCAGCCTCTTACCGGGGACAGGAAACAATGAGCAGTTCTTC.

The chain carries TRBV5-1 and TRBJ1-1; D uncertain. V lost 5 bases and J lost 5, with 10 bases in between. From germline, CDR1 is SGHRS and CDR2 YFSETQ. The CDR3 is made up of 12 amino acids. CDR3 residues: CASSVRGTEAFF. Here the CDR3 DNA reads TGCGCCAGCAGTGTCCGGGGTACTGAAGCTTTCTTT.

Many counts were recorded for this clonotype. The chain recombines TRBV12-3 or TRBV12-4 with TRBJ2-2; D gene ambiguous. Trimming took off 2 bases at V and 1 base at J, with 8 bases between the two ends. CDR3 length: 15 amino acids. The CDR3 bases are TGTGCCAGCAGTTTACAGGCCCGGAACACCGGGGAGCTGTTTTTT. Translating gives CASSLQARNTGELFF.

Here the CDR3 DNA reads TGCGCCAGCAGCCAAGAACGGGGGCGATCACCCCTCCACTTT. This codes for CASSQERGRSPLHF. This sequence joins TRBV4-1 and TRBJ1-6; D is possibly TRBD1 (6 bases). Germline V gene data show CDR1 as MGHRA and CDR2 as YSYEKL. V lost 0 bases to trimming and J lost 10 bases, with 10 bases between them. The CDR3 runs to 14 residues.

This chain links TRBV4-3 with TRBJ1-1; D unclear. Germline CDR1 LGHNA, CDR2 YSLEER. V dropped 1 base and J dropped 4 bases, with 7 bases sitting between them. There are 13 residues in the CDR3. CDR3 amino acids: CASSQGGRTEAFF. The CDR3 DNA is TGCGCCAGCAGCCAAGGAGGGCGCACTGAAGCTTTCTTT.